The clone carrying this TCR beta chain was picked up a small number of times. Its antigen is as yet unknown. This sample is part of a study of blood T cells in healthy people across ages. For the study at large: Template switching retrieved approximately one barcoded beta molecule for each two T cells.

V shed 5 bases and J shed 0 bases, with 4 bases lying between them. The CDR3 loop spans 12 amino acids. In germline, CDR1 is SGHTA, CDR2 FQGNSA. A sample-barcoded 5' primer and a J-beta primer mix were used in a second PCR of roughly 7 to 12 cycles. Each cDNA molecule was tagged by a template-switch adaptor with 12 random nucleotides. TCRdb passed the 5' RACE reads through MiXCR, listing each CDR3 protein once. Of around 780,000 distinct CDR3 sequences listed, approximately 53% are singletons. General observations from the study: Age brought a roughly linear fall in TCR beta diversity measured per million T cells.

Isolated per sample were at least 6 million PBMCs. This clonotype was obtained from a middle-aged man in good health. This sequence joins TRBV7-2 and TRBJ1-2; no definite D call. Sequenced sample: blood. The CDR3 reads CASSRSNYGYTF. The CDR3 nucleotides read TGTGCCAGCAGCCGATCTAACTATGGCTACACCTTC.